The clone carrying this T cell receptor (beta chain) came up a few times. The antigen remains unidentified. A second PCR, run for roughly 7 to 12 cycles, used a sample-barcoded 5' primer plus a J-beta primer mix. Individual samples furnished no less than 2.5 million CDR3-containing paired-end reads apiece. MiXCR, run by TCRdb on the 5' RACE reads, gives a single entry per CDR3 protein. The table lists roughly 1.4 million distinct CDR3 sequences, around 59% of them singletons. Donation came from healthy Caucasian individuals in Russia who were aged roughly 6 to 95. Per individual sample, total RNA of at least 6 micrograms was extracted. The sample belongs to a study of blood T cells in healthy people across ages. The CDR3 length is 15 residues. V gave up 0 bases and J gave up 2 bases, with 8 bases separating them. CDR1 MRHNA and CDR2 SNTAGT come from the germline V gene. Study-level findings and limits: Unsorted PBMCs ruled out conclusive naive versus antigen-experienced comparison.

This chain connects TRBV6-4 to TRBJ2-4; D gene ambiguous. The source material was blood. This TCR came from a man younger than 35 in good health. The CDR3 loop reads CASSDSRLTKNIQYF. DNA of the CDR3: TGTGCCAGCAGTGACTCGAGGTTAACCAAAAACATTCAGTACTTC.